This T cell receptor beta chain is from a study of CD8 T cells in ankylosing spondylitis. The CDR3 extends over 15 amino acids. The germline V gene encodes CDR1 MDHEN and CDR2 SYDVKM. V was cut by 6 bases and J by 0 bases, with 12 bases left in between. General study findings and limits: Reportedly, disease-linked clones are significantly enriched in ankylosing spondylitis patients' matched synovial fluid. Among TCR beta sequences, a motif of about 8 highly homologous variants appeared characteristic of ankylosing spondylitis blood. Before this, some motif variants had been reported in reactive arthritis synovial fluid and blood. Relatively rare in peripheral blood, disease-linked clones were also CD8+.

TCRdb reanalysed the 5' RACE reads using MiXCR and keeps one entry per CDR3 protein. The sample carries about 390,000 distinct CDR3 sequences, about a fifth recorded once. About this clonotype itself: Its antigen is unidentified.

Sequencing input: blood, either unsorted or a sorted T cell fraction (not recorded which). The sequence was obtained from a male donor with ankylosing spondylitis. The V and J genes are TRBV28 and TRBJ1-5; TRBD1 might be the D (5 bases). CDR3 residues: CASSRQLASNQPQHF. CDR3 in DNA: TGTGCCAGCAGCAGACAGTTAGCTAGCAATCAGCCCCAGCATTTT.